The 3 T cell receptor beta chains listed next were all sequenced from one sample in a study of blood T cell repertoires in COVID-19. Profiled with immunoSEQ multiplex PCR; TCRdb holds only in-frame clones, not every one. The table has about 120,000 clones, 70% to 80% seen once. Material for sequencing was peripheral blood. Receptors were obtained from a woman older than 75 with acute or convalescent COVID-19.

V and J are TRBV4-2 and TRBJ2-3, with 7 nucleotides matching TRBD2. The CDR3 totals 17 residues. V lost 0 bases, J lost 4 bases, and 10 bases stayed unmatched. Germline V gene lookup returns CDR1 LGHNA and CDR2 YNFKEQ. The CDR3 region has the DNA TGTGCCAGCAGCCAAGATGAGTCGAGGGAGGGCGCAGATACGCAGTATTTT. This gives the protein CASSQDESREGADTQYF.

The chain joins TRBV9 to TRBJ2-1, with 10 nucleotides matching TRBD2. The CDR3 is 15 residues long. The V segment lost 5 bases and the J segment 1 base; nucleotides outside the gene matches: 3. Germline V lookup: CDR1 SGDLS, CDR2 YYNGEE. DNA for the CDR3: TGTGCCAGCAGTCCTAGCGGGGGATCCTACAATGAGCAGTTCTTC. Translating it yields CASSPSGGSYNEQFF.

CDR3 DNA sequence: TGTGCCAGCAGTTTAAGGGGGCGGTGGGGTCAGCCCCAGCATTTT. This gives the protein CASSLRGRWGQPQHF. The V call is TRBV28, the J call TRBJ1-5; 7 bases are a match to TRBD1. The germline gives CDR1 MDHEN, CDR2 SYDVKM. This CDR3 has 15 amino acids. V lost 2 bases, J lost 6 bases, and 7 bases stayed unmatched.